The 26 T cell receptor beta chains below all came from one sample that was sequenced in a study of cytomegalovirus exposure and HLA in healthy donors. PCR was performed using 60 Vbeta and 13 Jbeta primers. Some clones are missing from TCRdb's copy, which holds only in-frame ones; the method was immunoSEQ multiplex PCR. The sample has around 150,000 clones, just under 85% seen once. The material sequenced was PBMCs. These receptors were collected from a man under 40 in good health and CMV-seropositive.

V usage is TRBV5-1 and J usage is TRBJ2-1; 10 nucleotides agree with TRBD1. Germline V CDR1 and CDR2: SGHRS, YFSETQ. The J segment lost 9 bases and the V segment lost 3 bases, leaving 9 bases of the junction unmatched. This CDR3 has 15 residues. The CDR3 DNA follows: TGCGCCAGCAGCTCAGGGACAGGGGTTCGGGGTGAGCAGTTCTTC. Amino acid sequence: CASSSGTGVRGEQFF.

The chain uses TRBV19 and TRBJ2-2; 7 bases agree with TRBD2. From germline, CDR1 is LNHDA and CDR2 SQIVND (reference sequence). V was clipped by 4 bases and J by 5 bases; unmatched bases: 4. This CDR3 region has 14 residues. The CDR3 nucleotides read TGTGCCAGTAGTAGCGGGAGAGGGACCGGGGAGCTGTTTTTT. Protein sequence: CASSSGRGTGELFF.

In its sample, this clone was seen once. This rearrangement joins TRBV6-5 to TRBJ2-2; tentative D call: TRBD1 (5 bases). V lost 5 bases, J lost 0 bases, and 10 bases lay in between. Looked up from germline, CDR1 is MNHEY and CDR2 is SVGAGI. This CDR3 has 15 amino acids. CDR3: CASSHRLANTGELFF. The CDR3 coding sequence is TGTGCCAGCAGTCACAGGTTAGCGAACACCGGGGAGCTGTTTTTT.

The chain links TRBV12-5 to TRBJ1-1, with 7 bases that match TRBD1. The CDR3 totals 16 residues. The trim removed 6 bases at V and 0 bases at J, leaving 10 bases unmatched. Germline-derived CDR1 and CDR2 are LGHNT and FRNRAP. The CDR3 here is CASGTRQGYMNTEAFF. The CDR3 region has the DNA TGTGCTAGTGGAACCCGACAGGGATATATGAACACTGAAGCTTTCTTT.

This chain connects TRBV18 to TRBJ1-3, with a possible D match to TRBD1 (6 bases). CDR1 KGHSH and CDR2 LQKENI come from the germline V gene. Deletions cut 3 bases from V and 2 bases from J, with 14 bases between. This CDR3 has 16 amino acids. This CDR3 reads CASSPLRDKTGNTIYF. CDR3 nucleotides: TGTGCCAGCTCACCCCTCCGGGACAAGACTGGAAACACCATATATTTT.

The CDR3 nucleotides are TGTGCCAGCAGTATGCGGGACAGGGTGTTAAATGAGCAGTTCTTC. This encodes CASSMRDRVLNEQFF. V is TRBV7-9 and J is TRBJ2-1, with TRBD1 matching 9 bases. The CDR3 is 15 amino acids. The V gene end was trimmed by 6 bases and the J gene end by 7 bases; junction bases not matched to a gene: 10. Looked up from germline, CDR1 is SEHNR and CDR2 is FQNEAQ (reference sequence).

The chain recombines TRBV9 with TRBJ2-7; 10 positions agree with TRBD2. V lost 5 bases, J lost 3 bases, and 14 bases stayed unmatched. The CDR3 contains 17 residues. The V gene's germline CDR1 is SGDLS and CDR2 YYNGEE. The CDR3 DNA reads as TGTGCCAGCAGTGACTCCACCGGGACTAGCGTTTACTACGAGCAGTACTTC. Translated: CASSDSTGTSVYYEQYF.

V gene TRBV2 combines with J gene TRBJ2-3; 7 nucleotides match TRBD2. The V gene end was trimmed by 5 bases and the J gene end by 3 bases; junction bases not matched to a gene: 8. Germline values: CDR1 SNHLY, CDR2 FYNNEI. This CDR3 has 15 residues. CDR3 in DNA: TGTGCCAGCAGTTCCACCGGGACTACTACAGATACGCAGTATTTT. Protein: CASSSTGTTTDTQYF.

J is TRBJ2-6 and V is TRBV19; tentative D call: TRBD2 (6 bases). Trimming pared 9 bases from V and 2 bases from J, leaving 14 bases between. There are 15 residues in the CDR3. The germline gives CDR1 LNHDA, CDR2 SQIVND (reference sequence). CDR3 DNA: TGTGCCAGCCGGCTGGGCGGGACTGGGGCCAACGTCCTGACTTTC. Protein: CASRLGGTGANVLTF.

This chain connects TRBV2 to TRBJ2-3; tentative D call: TRBD1 (6 bases). Germline V gives CDR1 SNHLY, CDR2 FYNNEI. Trimming pared 1 base from V and 0 bases from J, leaving 8 bases between. CDR3 size: 15 residues. CDR3: CASSEGTASTDTQYF. The DNA of the CDR3 is TGTGCCAGCAGTGAAGGGACAGCTAGCACAGATACGCAGTATTTT. Full variable domain (remainder filled in from reference TRBV2 and TRBJ2-3): EPEVTQTPSHQVTQMGQEVILRCVPISNHLYFYWYRQILGQKVEFLVSFYNNEISEKSEIFDDQFSVERPDGSNFTLKIRSTKLEDSAMYFCASSEGTASTDTQYFGPGTRLTVL.

This chain uses TRBV5-1 with TRBJ2-1; TRBD2 matches at 14 bases. Per the germline V gene, CDR1 is SGHRS and CDR2 is YFSETQ. The CDR3 is 16 residues long. Germline trimming cut 4 bases from V and 7 bases from J; bases unmatched to any gene: 7. The CDR3 sequence is CASSTGTSGRVNEQFF. DNA for the CDR3: TGCGCCAGCAGCACCGGGACTAGCGGGAGAGTTAATGAGCAGTTCTTC.

The chain couples TRBV18 to TRBJ2-7, with 10 bases fitting TRBD2. The germline V gene has CDR1 KGHSH and CDR2 LQKENI. The CDR3 runs to 15 residues. After removal of 2 bases from V and 5 bases from J, the junction contained 6 bases not matched to a gene. DNA for the CDR3: TGTGCCAGCTCACCATTTAGCGGGAGGATTAACGAGCAGTACTTC. This translates into CASSPFSGRINEQYF.

This clone was observed a handful of times. The rearrangement links TRBV5-8 to TRBJ2-7; D possibly corresponds to TRBD2 (5 bases). Germline V CDR1 and CDR2: SGHTS, YDEGEE. Trimming left V 2 bases short and J 5 bases short, with 20 bases between. The CDR3 runs 16 residues. CDR3 sequence (DNA): TGTGCCAGCAGCTTCGGGGTGGGCTTTCGAGGCAACGAGCAGTACTTC. Translation gives CASSFGVGFRGNEQYF.

The chain joins TRBV2 to TRBJ1-1, with D perhaps TRBD1 (5 bases). V lost 1 base and J 5 bases, leaving 11 bases between the germline ends. This CDR3 contains 14 residues. Looked up from germline, CDR1 is SNHLY and CDR2 is FYNNEI. The CDR3 protein is CASSEDGARTEAFF. The CDR3 DNA is TGTGCCAGCAGTGAAGATGGGGCGCGGACTGAAGCTTTCTTT.

The chain recombines TRBV11-3 with TRBJ1-1; D is uncertain. Trimming pared 4 bases from V and 1 base from J, leaving 7 bases between. There are 13 residues in the CDR3. Per germline, CDR1 SGHNT and CDR2 YENEEA. CDR3 sequence reads: CASSSTGNTEAFF. CDR3 DNA: TGTGCCAGCAGCTCGACTGGGAACACTGAAGCTTTCTTT.

This clone occurred a few times. The gene calls are TRBV6-5 and TRBJ2-7, with 13 bases aligning to TRBD2. The germline V gene has CDR1 MNHEY and CDR2 SVGAGI. The V and J ends lost 3 bases and 6 bases, in that order; junction bases with no gene match: 5. This CDR3 has 15 amino acids. CDR3 in amino acids: CASSYGLAGESEQYF. The CDR3 DNA follows: TGTGCCAGCAGTTATGGACTAGCGGGAGAGTCCGAGCAGTACTTC.

This chain connects TRBV5-1 to TRBJ2-3, with D possibly being TRBD1 (6 bases). Trimming cost V 0 bases and J 6 bases, with 14 bases left between them. The CDR3 length is 15 residues. CDR1 and CDR2 from the germline V gene are SGHRS and YFSETQ. The CDR3 loop is CASSLVAGAPDTQYF. The CDR3 nucleotides read TGCGCCAGCAGCTTGGTTGCAGGGGCTCCCGATACGCAGTATTTT.

The chain carries TRBV29-1 and TRBJ2-2; 8 bases fit TRBD2. Germline CDR1 SQVTM, CDR2 ANQGSEA. The CDR3 is 14 residues long. The ends lost 3 bases at V and 2 bases at J; junction bases unmatched: 2. CDR3 sequence (DNA): TGCAGCGTTGATATAGCGGGAAACACCGGGGAGCTGTTTTTT. Translating it yields CSVDIAGNTGELFF.

The chain uses TRBV7-9 and TRBJ1-5; perhaps TRBD1 as D (6 bases). There are 14 residues in the CDR3. The germline CDR1 and CDR2 sequences are SEHNR and FQNEAQ (reference sequence). V was pared by 5 bases and J by 3 bases, with 11 bases between. In nucleotides, the CDR3 is TGTGCCAGCAGCGGGGGGGGCCTCAATCAGCCCCAGCATTTT. Translating gives CASSGGGLNQPQHF.

The chain couples TRBV13 to TRBJ2-7, with D possibly being TRBD2 (6 bases). This CDR3 has 15 residues. Germline-derived CDR1 and CDR2 are PRHDT and FYEKMQ (reference sequence). V lost 5 bases and J 7 bases, leaving 21 bases between the germline ends. The CDR3 here is CASSVAGDSGREQYF. The CDR3 DNA reads TGTGCCAGCAGCGTAGCCGGGGACTCCGGAAGGGAGCAGTACTTC.

The chain combines TRBV9 with TRBJ2-3, with a possible D match to TRBD2 (6 bases). V lost 4 bases, J lost 8 bases, and 17 bases lay in between. The germline gives CDR1 SGDLS, CDR2 YYNGEE. This CDR3 is 14 amino acids long. In DNA form, the CDR3 reads TGTGCCAGCAGCTTCCGTAGCGGAGAGGGTACGCAGTATTTT. This translates into CASSFRSGEGTQYF.

V usage is TRBV27 and J usage is TRBJ1-2, with TRBD1 matching 12 bases. Germline assignment: CDR1 MNHEY and CDR2 SMNVEV (reference sequence). This CDR3 has 14 residues. V gave up 4 bases and J gave up 8 bases; unmatched junction bases: 5. The CDR3 coding sequence is TGTGCCAGCAGTTCCGCCGGGACAGGGGGCGGCTACACCTTC. Amino acids: CASSSAGTGGGYTF.

The DNA of the CDR3 is TGCGCCAGCAGCCCATTGATGGGCAAGAACACCGGGGAGCTGTTTTTT. This sequence encodes CASSPLMGKNTGELFF. The chain joins TRBV5-1 to TRBJ2-2; D call uncertain. This CDR3 spans 16 amino acids. Germline lookup yields CDR1 SGHRS and CDR2 YFSETQ. The V end lost 4 bases, the J end lost 1 base, and 14 bases lay between the germline ends. Filled out from reference TRBV5-1 and TRBJ2-2, the complete variable domain reads KAGVTQTPRYLIKTRGQQVTLSCSPISGHRSVSWYQQTPGQGLQFLFEYFSETQRNKGNFPGRFSGRQFSNSRSEMNVSTLELGDSALYLCASSPLMGKNTGELFFGEGSRLTVL.

A single count supports this clone. V and J are TRBV29-1 and TRBJ1-5; D is undetermined. Looked up from germline, CDR1 is SQVTM and CDR2 is ANQGSEA. The CDR3 extends over 13 amino acids. V lost 6 bases and J lost 2, with 11 bases in between. CDR3 nucleotides: TGCAGCGTGCGGCGGGATGGCAATCAGCCCCAGCATTTT. Translating it yields CSVRRDGNQPQHF.

This sequence joins TRBV4-1 and TRBJ1-5; D unclear. This CDR3 has 18 amino acids. Trimming pared 2 bases from V and 7 bases from J, leaving 24 bases between. CDR1 and CDR2 (germline): MGHRA, YSYEKL. The CDR3 nucleotides are TGCGCCAGCAGCCAACGAACCTTGGGAGGAGAAAAGTTGCAGCCCCAGCATTTT. This translates into CASSQRTLGGEKLQPQHF.

The CDR3 reads CASSSPVAGSYEQYF. The CDR3 DNA follows: TGTGCCAGCAGCTCTCCGGTAGCGGGGTCCTACGAGCAGTACTTC. The chain has TRBV7-8 and TRBJ2-7; 8 bases match TRBD2. This CDR3 region has 15 residues. Germline assignment: CDR1 SGHVS and CDR2 FQNEAQ. Trimming at V came to 4 bases and at J to 1 base, leaving 6 bases not matched to a gene.